This T cell receptor (beta chain) comes out of a study of T cells in Graves' hyperthyroidism and ophthalmopathy. Study outcomes and limitations: Most thyroid clonotypes that were expanded above 0.001 also turned up in blood.

In regard to this clonotype: Its antigen remains unidentified.

The CDR3 has 14 amino acids. Germline V gene sequence: CDR1 MNHNS, CDR2 SASEGT. Trimming shortened V by 6 bases and J by 0 bases, and 12 bases separated the two germline ends. The hyperthyroidism was newly diagnosed and had lasted under 2 months; the patients were aged 18 to 65. There were TCR beta CDR3 regions amplified from RNA transcripts. TCR CDR3 regions were first amplified by RT-PCR with HTBI primers. In TCRdb, the multiplex PCR reads were re-called with MiXCR into one record per CDR3 protein. Here the sample spans 380,000 or so distinct CDR3 sequences, 15% to 20% being singletons. V is TRBV6-1 and J is TRBJ2-7; D is possibly TRBD2 (6 bases). The TCR sequence derives from a woman younger than 30 with Graves' hyperthyroidism. Specimen: blood. In DNA, the CDR3 is TGTGCCAGCAGGGGAGGTAGCACCTCCTACGAGCAGTACTTC. Protein product: CASRGGSTSYEQYF.